This T cell receptor beta chain appears in the sequencing data of a study of a mutant IDH1 vaccine in newly diagnosed glioma (dated by TCRdb to 2020 to 2023). For context, the study as a whole: Vaccination was initiated 4-6 weeks after radiotherapy alone, or concurrently with temozolomide cycles in the chemotherapy-containing groups. Of the approximately 32 treated patients, approximately 62% were male and about 40% were female, and the mean age was 40.4 years. Prior to enrollment, standard therapy consisting of radiotherapy alone, temozolomide alone, or radiochemotherapy with temozolomide had been administered to patients, with the combination being received by most patients. The week-35 safety follow-up was designated visit V12, and the week-47 end of study was designated visit V13. Peripheral blood was drawn at six visits: V03 (baseline), V05, V07, V10, V12 and V13. Longitudinal TCRB deep sequencing was done for 25 to 30 treated patients, wherever samples were available for exploratory analyses.

What the work shows at the level of the full study, not this receptor alone: Pseudoprogression appeared unrelated to alterations in the top peripheral T cell clonotypes detected by TCRB sequencing. Availability determined which PBMC samples were chosen for TCRB deep sequencing. Vaccine-induced immune responses across multiple MHC alleles were detected in about 92% of patients. The authors noted that analyses of patient blood samples could not be reproduced because of sample limitations.

The library was produced with the immunoSEQ multiplex PCR assay. The hsTCRB Kit was used according to the manufacturer's protocol to amplify rearranged TCR beta chain sequences. An Illumina MiSeq was used to sequence the TCRB libraries. The authors processed their data as follows. The proprietary platform of the kit vendor was used for demultiplexing, trimming and gene mapping. TCRdb took over this immuneACCESS table, retaining in-frame rearrangements with V and J assigned. Such tables are incomplete; in checked studies, under half of the missing clones stem from an unresolved V gene, and the remainder is unexplained. That table gives V, J and clone size, and the DNA gave D and trimming. This sample lists about 54,000 clones; about 85% were detected once. The ten largest clones capture approximately 4.3% of the sample. The intended sense of this specimen's time point label: week 35, safety follow-up. Each vaccine dose, consisting of 300 ug of a 20-mer mutant IDH1 peptide in Montanide, was administered subcutaneously with topical imiquimod. Across visits V03 through V10, patients got a total of eight vaccinations, given in weeks 1, 3, 5, 7, 11, 15, 19 and 23. All donors had newly diagnosed IDH1-mutant astrocytomas of WHO grade 3 or 4 that showed loss of nuclear ATRX. The samples were drawn from NOA16, a multicentre, single-arm, open-label phase I trial in Germany that tested a mutant IDH1 peptide vaccine in humans for the first time. The DNeasy Blood and Tissue Kit was used to extract genomic DNA from EDTA blood for TCRB sequencing.

A note on this clone: Its cognate antigen has yet to be identified. No base-level quality is on record; no much larger clone is a single base apart.

Spanning cysteine to phenylalanine, the CDR3 consists of 13 amino acids. Solely the CDR3 DNA is kept, with 39 bases framed from the first base. Germline trimming amounts to 3 bases on V and 3 bases on J, with 1 as the count of junction bases outside the gene matches. Taken from the germline V gene (reference sequence), the CDR1 and CDR2 loops are MNHEY and SMNVEV. The clonotype comes from a woman aged 18-29 years with glioma. The input for sequencing was PBMCs, taken from a glioma patient whose treatment included an IDH1 peptide vaccine. The chain links TRBV27 with TRBJ2-7; 8 junctional bases match TRBD2. The CDR3 amino acid sequence is: CASSLSGSYEQYF. The sequence in DNA is TGTGCCAGCAGTTTGAGCGGGAGCTACGAGCAGTACTTC.